One sample yielded the 18 T cell receptor beta chains listed below, sequenced in a study of blood T cell repertoires in COVID-19. Some clones are missing from TCRdb's copy, which holds only in-frame ones; the method was immunoSEQ multiplex PCR. The sample lists fewer than 200,000 clones; approximately 82% were seen once. Sequencing input: PBMCs or T cells enriched from blood (not recorded which). The origin of the receptors is a woman aged 45-65 years who had recovered from COVID-19.

There are a few counts of this clone. The CDR3 region is CASISGRVGTGELFF. The CDR3 DNA reads as TGTGCCAGTATTAGCGGGAGAGTGGGCACCGGGGAGCTGTTTTTT. The rearrangement links TRBV19 to TRBJ2-2; 9 positions match TRBD2. The CDR3 loop spans 15 amino acids. Germline values: CDR1 LNHDA, CDR2 SQIVND (reference sequence). V was pared by 7 bases and J by 4 bases, with 7 bases of the junction left unmatched.

The V and J genes are TRBV25-1 and TRBJ2-3; 10 bases are shared with TRBD2. CDR1 is MGHDK, CDR2 SYGVNS, per germline. With 2 bases clipped from V and 3 bases from J, the junction kept 11 bases outside the gene matches. The CDR3 loop spans 18 amino acids. The CDR3: CASSEKRGGGSWTDTQYF. For the CDR3, the DNA is TGTGCCAGCAGTGAAAAGCGGGGGGGCGGGAGTTGGACAGATACGCAGTATTTT.

The chain carries TRBV10-3 and TRBJ1-3; no clear D gene. V lost 11 bases and J 4 bases, leaving 9 bases between the germline ends. This CDR3 has 11 residues. Per the germline V gene, CDR1 is ENHRY and CDR2 is SYGVKD. The CDR3 region has the DNA TGTGCCCTAAAAGCGGGAAACACCATATATTTT. It yields the protein CALKAGNTIYF.

This chain joins TRBV7-9 and TRBJ1-1; no clear D. The V end was cut by 4 bases, the J end by 4 bases, with 10 bases between. The CDR3 consists of 13 residues. CDR1 and CDR2 from the germline V gene are SEHNR and FQNEAQ (reference sequence). For the CDR3, the DNA is TGTGCCAGCAGCTGGCCACCGGGCACTGAAGCTTTCTTT. Translation gives CASSWPPGTEAFF.

This sequence joins TRBV7-9 and TRBJ2-5; 7 nucleotides match TRBD2. The germline CDR1 and CDR2 sequences are SEHNR and FQNEAQ (reference sequence). The CDR3 has 14 residues. Germline trimming cut 5 bases from V and 5 bases from J; bases unmatched to any gene: 8. The CDR3 region has the DNA TGTGCCAGCAGCCTCGGGGGGAGTTGGGAGACCCAGTACTTC. Protein sequence: CASSLGGSWETQYF.

The genes are TRBV27 and TRBJ1-5; TRBD1 aligns across 9 bases. The trim removed 5 bases at V and 7 bases at J, leaving 6 bases unmatched. The CDR3 contains 14 residues. Germline V gives CDR1 MNHEY, CDR2 SMNVEV (reference sequence). CDR3 protein: CASSITGGQQPQHF. CDR3 sequence (DNA): TGTGCCAGCAGTATAACAGGGGGCCAACAGCCCCAGCATTTT.

This clone was recorded only once. V gene TRBV4-3 combines with J gene TRBJ1-5, with 7 nucleotides matching TRBD1. CDR3 size: 14 residues. V lost 4 bases, J lost 4 bases, and 4 bases stayed unmatched. The germline V gene has CDR1 LGHNA and CDR2 YSLEER. The CDR3 loop is CASSPETGNQPQHF. Here the CDR3 DNA reads TGCGCCAGCAGCCCCGAGACAGGGAATCAGCCCCAGCATTTT.

This clone was seen a single time. The chain is built from TRBV7-6 and TRBJ2-7, with 9 bases aligning to TRBD2. The germline V gene encodes CDR1 SGHVS and CDR2 FNYEAQ. This CDR3 spans 15 amino acids. The J segment lost 7 bases and the V segment lost 5 bases, leaving 12 bases of the junction unmatched. The CDR3 reads CASSELAGRRGEQYV. CDR3 nucleotides: TGTGCCAGCAGCGAGCTAGCGGGGCGCCGTGGGGAGCAGTACGTC.

The rearrangement links TRBV4-3 to TRBJ1-2; D remains unclear. The germline gives CDR1 LGHNA, CDR2 YSLEER. Trimming took off 0 bases at V and 6 bases at J, with 11 bases between the two ends. The CDR3 has 14 residues. Here the CDR3 reads CASSQEAGQHGYTF. The CDR3 DNA is TGCGCCAGCAGCCAAGAGGCTGGGCAGCATGGCTACACCTTC.

The chain joins TRBV30 to TRBJ1-4; D is uncertain. The CDR3 runs to 13 residues. Germline CDR1 and CDR2: GTSNPN and SVGIG (reference sequence). Trimming took off 4 bases at V and 8 bases at J, with 14 bases between the two ends. The DNA of the CDR3 is TGTGCCTGGAATGACCGGGTAGCAGAAAAACTGTTTTTT. Protein sequence: CAWNDRVAEKLFF.

This clone has just one count. The genes are TRBV11-1 and TRBJ2-5, with TRBD2 matching over 7 bases. The CDR3 extends over 15 amino acids. Per the germline V gene, CDR1 is SGHAT and CDR2 is FQDESV (reference sequence). Trimming cost V 8 bases and J 3 bases; bases outside gene matches: 12. The CDR3 protein is CASQTSSSTKETQYF. The CDR3, as DNA: TGTGCCAGCCAGACTAGCAGCTCGACCAAAGAGACCCAGTACTTC.

This chain connects TRBV30 to TRBJ2-6, with 8 bases matching TRBD1. Per germline, CDR1 GTSNPN and CDR2 SVGIG (reference sequence). The V gene end was trimmed by 1 base and the J gene end by 0 bases; junction bases not matched to a gene: 5. The CDR3 spans 17 residues. The CDR3 DNA sequence: TGTGCCTGGAGTGGGCGGACAGGGAGCTCTGGGGCCAACGTCCTGACTTTC. The encoded protein is CAWSGRTGSSGANVLTF.

The chain is built from TRBV15 and TRBJ2-5; 7 positions agree with TRBD2. Germline V gene data show CDR1 as LNHNV and CDR2 as YYDKDF (reference sequence). The CDR3 sequence is 12 residues long. After removal of 6 bases from V and 5 bases from J, the junction contained 3 bases not matched to a gene. CDR3 nucleotide sequence: TGTGCCACCAGTAGGGGAGGGGAGACCCAGTACTTC. It yields the protein CATSRGGETQYF.

The CDR3 sequence is CSVELISPGSEAFF. The CDR3 bases are TGCAGCGTCGAACTCATATCGCCAGGATCTGAAGCTTTCTTT. V is TRBV29-1 and J is TRBJ1-1; D gene ambiguous. The CDR3 is made up of 14 amino acids. V shed 6 bases and J shed 6 bases, with 20 bases lying between them. Looked up from germline, CDR1 is SQVTM and CDR2 is ANQGSEA.

V and J are TRBV30 and TRBJ1-2; D is ambiguous. Between the trimmed V and J ends, which lost 5 bases and 4 bases, there was a span of 5 bases. Germline V gene sequence: CDR1 GTSNPN, CDR2 SVGIG (reference sequence). The CDR3 length is 10 residues. CDR3 protein: CAWYSYGYTF. CDR3 in DNA: TGTGCCTGGTACAGCTATGGCTACACCTTC.

The genes are TRBV25-1 and TRBJ1-2; the D gene is possibly TRBD1 (5 bases). CDR3 length equals 13 residues. The germline V gene encodes CDR1 MGHDK and CDR2 SYGVNS. Trimming shortened V by 2 bases and J by 2 bases, and 6 bases separated the two germline ends. The CDR3 DNA sequence: TGTGCCAGCAGTGAACGGGGGAACTATGGCTACACCTTC. Translation gives CASSERGNYGYTF.

The V gene is TRBV2, the J gene TRBJ1-1; D is undetermined. The CDR3 runs to 12 residues. Germline V lookup: CDR1 SNHLY, CDR2 FYNNEI. Trimming took off 7 bases at V and 4 bases at J, with 10 bases between the two ends. The CDR3 region has the DNA TGTGCCAGCAACCCGTCCGGCACTGAAGCTTTCTTT. Translating gives CASNPSGTEAFF.

This chain joins TRBV4-3 and TRBJ2-1; maybe TRBD2 (5 bases). Trimming shortened V by 0 bases and J by 10 bases, and 13 bases separated the two germline ends. Germline V CDR1 and CDR2: LGHNA, YSLEER. There are 14 residues in the CDR3. The CDR3 loop reads CASSQDLARREQFF. In DNA, the CDR3 is TGCGCCAGCAGCCAAGATCTGGCTAGGAGGGAGCAGTTCTTC.